This is a list of T cell receptor beta chains from one sample in a study of cytomegalovirus exposure and HLA in healthy donors. TCRdb keeps only in-frame clones here, not all; method: immunoSEQ multiplex PCR. The sample yields around 130,000 clones, 80% to 90% seen once. Input material: PBMCs. These receptors originate from a male donor in good health and CMV-seropositive. The CDR3 runs from the conserved cysteine through the conserved F or W. D genes are given only for firm matches. Expanded clones are given a class, and other clones once, few, many or no size at all.

CDR3nt	CDR3aa	d_gene	v_gene	abundance	j_gene
TGCAGCGTCCGCGGACTAGCGGGCTCTCTACAGTACTTC	CSVRGLAGSLQYF	TRBD2	TRBV29-1	NA	TRBJ2-5
TGTGCCAGCAGTGAATTGGACAGGGTTGTTCTGGAGACCCAGTACTTC	CASSELDRVVLETQYF	TRBD1	TRBV25-1	NA	TRBJ2-5
TGTGCCACCAGCGCGGCCTGGGACAGGGAACTCCCTGGCACAGATACGCAGTATTTT	CATSAAWDRELPGTDTQYF	TRBD1	TRBV15	NA	TRBJ2-3
TGTGCCATCGCCCCGGGGTGGAGAGACGAGCAGTACTTC	CAIAPGWRDEQYF	NA	TRBV10-3	NA	TRBJ2-7
TGTGCCAGCAGAGTTGCCCCGGGTCGGACTGAAGCTTTCTTT	CASRVAPGRTEAFF	NA	TRBV7-3	NA	TRBJ1-1
TGTGCCAGCAGCGTAGGAGGGCGCAACCCCGAGACCCAGTACTTC	CASSVGGRNPETQYF	NA	TRBV9	NA	TRBJ2-5
TGTGCCATCAGTGAGATAGCTGGGGCCAACGTCCTGACTTTC	CAISEIAGANVLTF	NA	TRBV10-3	once	TRBJ2-6
TGCACCAGCAGCCAATCTCCCCCCTATTCCACCTACGAGCAGTACTTC	CTSSQSPPYSTYEQYF	NA	TRBV1	few	TRBJ2-7
TGTGCCAGCAGCATCGGGACTAGCGGGAACGAGCAGTACTTC	CASSIGTSGNEQYF	TRBD2	TRBV2	NA	TRBJ2-7
TGTGCCAGCAGCCGGCACACGACCTCGGGAGATACGCAGTATTTT	CASSRHTTSGDTQYF	NA	TRBV14	once	TRBJ2-3
TGTGCCAGCAGTTTATGGGCAGGGGGCTCTGGAAACACCATATATTTT	CASSLWAGGSGNTIYF	TRBD1	TRBV28	NA	TRBJ1-3
TGTGCCAGTAGTACCGGACAGACGCAGTATTTT	CASSTGQTQYF	NA	TRBV19	NA	TRBJ2-3
TGTGCCAGCAGTCCAGGAAGAGGCCTAGCGGGAGGGACGAAGCAGTTCTTC	CASSPGRGLAGGTKQFF	TRBD2	TRBV2	NA	TRBJ2-1
TGTGCCTGGAGTGTGTCGGGATGGGTTCGGGAGCAGTTCTTC	CAWSVSGWVREQFF	NA	TRBV30	NA	TRBJ2-1
TGTGCCAGCAGCGCTTATAGTGGGCGACTAGCGGGGTACAATGAGCAGTTCTTC	CASSAYSGRLAGYNEQFF	TRBD2	TRBV11-1	NA	TRBJ2-1
TGTGCCTGGATTCGTCTCTTTGAAGCTTTCTTT	CAWIRLFEAFF	NA	TRBV30	once	TRBJ1-1
TGCGCCAGCAGCCTCACCCATAGACAACCCCAAGAGACCCAGTACTTC	CASSLTHRQPQETQYF	NA	TRBV5-1	NA	TRBJ2-5